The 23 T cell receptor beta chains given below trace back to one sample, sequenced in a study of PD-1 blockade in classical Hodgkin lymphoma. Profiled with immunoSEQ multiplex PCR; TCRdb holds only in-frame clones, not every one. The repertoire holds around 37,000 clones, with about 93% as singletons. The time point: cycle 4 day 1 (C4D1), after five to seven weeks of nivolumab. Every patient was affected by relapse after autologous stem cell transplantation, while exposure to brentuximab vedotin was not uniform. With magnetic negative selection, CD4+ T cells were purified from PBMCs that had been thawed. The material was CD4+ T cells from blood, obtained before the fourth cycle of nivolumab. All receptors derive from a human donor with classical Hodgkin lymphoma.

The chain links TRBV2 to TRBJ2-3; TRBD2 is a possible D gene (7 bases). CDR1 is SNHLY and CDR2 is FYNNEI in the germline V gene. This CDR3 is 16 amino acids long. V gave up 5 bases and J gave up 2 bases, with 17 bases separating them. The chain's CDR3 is CASSKRGGQTTDTQYF. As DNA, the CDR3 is TGTGCCAGCAGTAAAAGGGGGGGACAAACCACAGATACGCAGTATTTT.

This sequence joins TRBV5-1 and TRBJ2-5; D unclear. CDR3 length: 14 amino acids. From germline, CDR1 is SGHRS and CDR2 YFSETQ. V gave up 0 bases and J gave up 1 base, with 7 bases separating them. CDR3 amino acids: CASSLDSSQETQYF. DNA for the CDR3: TGCGCCAGCAGCTTGGACAGTTCCCAAGAGACCCAGTACTTC.

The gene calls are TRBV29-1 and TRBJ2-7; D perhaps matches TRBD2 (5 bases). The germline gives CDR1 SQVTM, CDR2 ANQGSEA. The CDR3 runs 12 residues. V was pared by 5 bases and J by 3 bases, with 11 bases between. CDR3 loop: CSVNDGNYEQYF. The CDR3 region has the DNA TGCAGCGTTAATGACGGGAACTACGAGCAGTACTTC.

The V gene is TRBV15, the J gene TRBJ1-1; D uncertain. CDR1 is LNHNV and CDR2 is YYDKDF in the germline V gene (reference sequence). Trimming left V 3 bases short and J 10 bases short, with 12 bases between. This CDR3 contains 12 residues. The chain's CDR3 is CATSRDARGAFF. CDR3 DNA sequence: TGTGCCACCAGCAGGGACGCTCGGGGAGCTTTCTTT. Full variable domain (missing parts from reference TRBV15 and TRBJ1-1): DAMVIQNPRYQVTQFGKPVTLSCSQTLNHNVMYWYQQKSSQAPKLLFHYYDKDFNNEADTPDNFQSRRPNTSFCFLDIRSPGLGDTAMYLCATSRDARGAFFGQGTRLTVV.

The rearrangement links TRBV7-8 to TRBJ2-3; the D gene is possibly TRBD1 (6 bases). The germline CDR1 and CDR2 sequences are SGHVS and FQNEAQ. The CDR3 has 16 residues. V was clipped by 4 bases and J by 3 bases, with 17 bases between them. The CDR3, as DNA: TGTGCCAGCAGCTCGCCCAGGGGTTTTCGGACAGATACGCAGTATTTT. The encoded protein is CASSSPRGFRTDTQYF. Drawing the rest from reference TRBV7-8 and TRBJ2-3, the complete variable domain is GAGVSQSPRYKVAKRGQDVALRCDPISGHVSLFWYQQALGQGPEFLTYFQNEAQLDKSGLPSDRFFAERPEGSVSTLKIQRTQQEDSAVYLCASSSPRGFRTDTQYFGPGTRLTVL.

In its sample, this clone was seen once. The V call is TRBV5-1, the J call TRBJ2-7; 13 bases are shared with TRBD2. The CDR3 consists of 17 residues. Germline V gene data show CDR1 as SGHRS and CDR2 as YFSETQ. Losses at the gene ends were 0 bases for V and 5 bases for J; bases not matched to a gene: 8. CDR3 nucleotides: TGCGCCAGCAGCTTGGTTACTAGCGGGAGGGCCCTCCACGAGCAGTACTTC. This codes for CASSLVTSGRALHEQYF.

The DNA of the CDR3 is TGTGCCAGCAGCGTAGGTGGAATAGCGGGAGATTCCTTTTACAATGAGCAGTTCTTC. It translates to CASSVGGIAGDSFYNEQFF. V gene TRBV9 combines with J gene TRBJ2-1; 9 nucleotides agree with TRBD2. The germline gives CDR1 SGDLS, CDR2 YYNGEE. CDR3 length equals 19 residues. The V segment lost 0 bases and the J segment 4 bases; nucleotides outside the gene matches: 14.

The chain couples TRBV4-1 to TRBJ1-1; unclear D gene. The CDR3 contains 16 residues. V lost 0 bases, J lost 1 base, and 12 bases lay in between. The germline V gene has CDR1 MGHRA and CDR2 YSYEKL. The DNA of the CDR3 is TGCGCCAGCAGCCAAGATCGAGTCCCCAGGAACACTGAAGCTTTCTTT. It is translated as CASSQDRVPRNTEAFF.

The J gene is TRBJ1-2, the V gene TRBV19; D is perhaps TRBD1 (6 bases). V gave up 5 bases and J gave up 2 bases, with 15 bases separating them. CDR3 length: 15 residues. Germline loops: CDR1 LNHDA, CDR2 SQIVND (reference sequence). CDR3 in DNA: TGTGCCAGTAGTCCCCTGGGAGGGGGGAACTATGGCTACACCTTC. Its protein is CASSPLGGGNYGYTF.

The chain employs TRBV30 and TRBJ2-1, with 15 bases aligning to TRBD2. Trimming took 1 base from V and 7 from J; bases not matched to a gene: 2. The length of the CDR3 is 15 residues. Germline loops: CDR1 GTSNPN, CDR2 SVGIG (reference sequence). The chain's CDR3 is CAWSDGTSGRNEQFF. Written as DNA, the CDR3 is TGTGCCTGGAGTGACGGGACTAGCGGGAGGAATGAGCAGTTCTTC. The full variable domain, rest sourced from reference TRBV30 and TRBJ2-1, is SQTIHQWPATLVQPVGSPLSLECTVEGTSNPNLYWYRQAAGRGLQLLFYSVGIGQISSEVPQNLSASRPQDRQFILSSKKLLLSDSGFYLCAWSDGTSGRNEQFFGPGTRLTVL.

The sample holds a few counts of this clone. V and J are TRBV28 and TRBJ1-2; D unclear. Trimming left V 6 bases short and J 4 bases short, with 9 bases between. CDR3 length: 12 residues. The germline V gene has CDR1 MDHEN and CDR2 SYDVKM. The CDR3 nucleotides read TGTGCCAGCAGAATGGGTGGCTATGGCTACACCTTC. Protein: CASRMGGYGYTF.

CDR3 sequence reads: CASSEQGDTEAFF. CDR3 bases: TGTGCCAGTAGTGAACAGGGGGACACTGAAGCTTTCTTT. The genes are TRBV19 and TRBJ1-1; TRBD1 agrees at 8 bases. Germline V gives CDR1 LNHDA, CDR2 SQIVND (reference sequence). The CDR3 contains 13 residues. Trimming removed 5 bases from V and 3 bases from J; junction bases left unmatched: 2.

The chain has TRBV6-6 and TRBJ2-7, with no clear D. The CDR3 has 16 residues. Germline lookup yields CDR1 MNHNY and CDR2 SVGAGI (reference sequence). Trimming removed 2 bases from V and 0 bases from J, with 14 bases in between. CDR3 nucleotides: TGTGCCAGCAGTTACGGTCCTGCTGCGGCCTCCTACGAGCAGTACTTC. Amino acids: CASSYGPAAASYEQYF.

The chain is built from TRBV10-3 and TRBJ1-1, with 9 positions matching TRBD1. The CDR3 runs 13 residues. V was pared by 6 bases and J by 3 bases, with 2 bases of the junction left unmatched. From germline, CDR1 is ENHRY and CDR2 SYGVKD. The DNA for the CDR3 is TGTGCCATCAGGGGGACAGGGTACACTGAAGCTTTCTTT. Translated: CAIRGTGYTEAFF.

CDR3 amino acids: CASGLQRATGTGDNQPQHF. The CDR3 DNA reads as TGTGCTAGTGGTTTGCAACGGGCGACCGGGACAGGGGATAATCAGCCCCAGCATTTT. The chain uses TRBV12-5 and TRBJ1-5, with 10 nucleotides matching TRBD1. This CDR3 is 19 amino acids long. Per the germline V gene, CDR1 is LGHNT and CDR2 is FRNRAP. J lost 4 bases, V lost 2 bases, and 14 bases had no gene match.

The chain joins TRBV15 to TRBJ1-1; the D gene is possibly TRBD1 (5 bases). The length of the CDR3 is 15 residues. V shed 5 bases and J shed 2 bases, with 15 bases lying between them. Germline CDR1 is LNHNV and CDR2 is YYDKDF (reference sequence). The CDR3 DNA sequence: TGTGCCACCAGCCGGACAAAGGGCGGAAACACTGAAGCTTTCTTT. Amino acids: CATSRTKGGNTEAFF.

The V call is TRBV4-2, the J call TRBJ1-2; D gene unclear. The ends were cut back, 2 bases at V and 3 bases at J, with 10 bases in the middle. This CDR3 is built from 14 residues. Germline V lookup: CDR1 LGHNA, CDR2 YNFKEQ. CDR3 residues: CASSQPIEYYGYTF. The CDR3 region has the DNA TGTGCCAGCAGCCAACCGATAGAATACTATGGCTACACCTTC.

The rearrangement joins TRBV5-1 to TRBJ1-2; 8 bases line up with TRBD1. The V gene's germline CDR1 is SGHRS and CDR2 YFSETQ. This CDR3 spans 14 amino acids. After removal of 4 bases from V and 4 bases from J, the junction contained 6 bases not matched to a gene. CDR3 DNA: TGCGCCAGCAGCCTACGACAGGGGACCTATGGCTACACCTTC. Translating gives CASSLRQGTYGYTF.

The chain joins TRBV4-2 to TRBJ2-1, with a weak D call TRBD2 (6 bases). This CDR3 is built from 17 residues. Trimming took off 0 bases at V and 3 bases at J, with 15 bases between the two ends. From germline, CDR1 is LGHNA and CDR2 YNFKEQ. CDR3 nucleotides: TGTGCCAGCAGCCAAGATGGGACGGCGGGAAACTACAATGAGCAGTTCTTC. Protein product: CASSQDGTAGNYNEQFF.

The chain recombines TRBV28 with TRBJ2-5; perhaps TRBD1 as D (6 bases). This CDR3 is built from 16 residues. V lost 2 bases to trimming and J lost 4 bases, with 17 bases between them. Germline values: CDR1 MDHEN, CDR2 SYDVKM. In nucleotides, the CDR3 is TGTGCCAGCAGTTTAGGTACAGGGTCCGCGCGAGAGACCCAGTACTTC. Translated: CASSLGTGSARETQYF.

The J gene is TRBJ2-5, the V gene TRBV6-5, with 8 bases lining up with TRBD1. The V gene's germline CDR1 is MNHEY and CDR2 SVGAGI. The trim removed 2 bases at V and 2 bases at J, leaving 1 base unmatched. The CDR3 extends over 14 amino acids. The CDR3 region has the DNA TGTGCCAGCAGTTACGGGACAGGACAAGAGACCCAGTACTTC. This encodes CASSYGTGQETQYF.

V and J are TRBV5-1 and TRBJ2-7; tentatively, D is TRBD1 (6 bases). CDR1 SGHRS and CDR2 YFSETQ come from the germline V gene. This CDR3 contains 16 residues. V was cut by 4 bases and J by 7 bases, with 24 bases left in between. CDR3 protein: CASSPAGTLGLLEQYF. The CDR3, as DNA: TGCGCCAGCAGCCCCGCCGGGACACTCGGTCTCTTGGAGCAGTACTTC.

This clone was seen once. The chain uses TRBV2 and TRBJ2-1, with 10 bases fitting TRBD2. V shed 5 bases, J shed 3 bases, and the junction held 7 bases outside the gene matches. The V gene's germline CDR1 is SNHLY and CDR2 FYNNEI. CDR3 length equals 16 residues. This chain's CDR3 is CASSNPLAGVYNEQFF. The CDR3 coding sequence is TGTGCCAGCAGTAACCCCCTAGCGGGAGTCTACAATGAGCAGTTCTTC. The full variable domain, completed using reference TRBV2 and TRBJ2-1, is EPEVTQTPSHQVTQMGQEVILRCVPISNHLYFYWYRQILGQKVEFLVSFYNNEISEKSEIFDDQFSVERPDGSNFTLKIRSTKLEDSAMYFCASSNPLAGVYNEQFFGPGTRLTVL.